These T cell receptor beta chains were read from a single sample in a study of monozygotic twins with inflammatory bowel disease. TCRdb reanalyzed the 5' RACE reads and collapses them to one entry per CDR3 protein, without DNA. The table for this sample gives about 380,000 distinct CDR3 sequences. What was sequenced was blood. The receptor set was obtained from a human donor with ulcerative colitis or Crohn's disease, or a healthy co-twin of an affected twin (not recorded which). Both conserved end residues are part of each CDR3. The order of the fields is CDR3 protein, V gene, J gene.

CASSPFGDKDTEAFF,TRBV18,TRBJ1-1
CASSYRILAGRSYEQYF,TRBV6-2/TRBV6-3,TRBJ2-7
CASSQVESGSAYEQYF,TRBV3-1,TRBJ2-7
CASSAIGQNTEAFF,TRBV5-1,TRBJ1-1
CSAIADRDTGELFF,TRBV20-1,TRBJ2-2
CAISRGQSYEQYF,TRBV10-3,TRBJ2-7
CASSLISGGFYNEQFF,TRBV5-1,TRBJ2-1
CSARVGERGQRFF,TRBV20-1,TRBJ2-1
CASTQGVGGRSGNQPQHF,TRBV16,TRBJ1-5
CASSLVFRALYTEAFF,TRBV7-2,TRBJ1-1
CASSFSGTNSPLHF,TRBV5-6,TRBJ1-6
CASSETPLGTEAFF,TRBV2,TRBJ1-1
CASSLVGLSTDTQYF,TRBV5-1,TRBJ2-3
CASSLEALYGYTF,TRBV5-1,TRBJ1-2
CASSPRPGQGINQPQHF,TRBV7-2,TRBJ1-5
CASSLTGEVPYEQYF,TRBV12-3/TRBV12-4,TRBJ2-7
CATSTGLASSTYEQYF,TRBV15,TRBJ2-7
CASSPGQIYEQYF,TRBV5-1,TRBJ2-7
CASSHKQGNSYEQYF,TRBV14,TRBJ2-7
CASSSLRGATEAFF,TRBV5-1,TRBJ1-1
CSVEDRGNTEAFF,TRBV29-1,TRBJ1-1
CASSFDRGAEKLFF,TRBV11-2,TRBJ1-4
CSVEKTQGETQYF,TRBV29-1,TRBJ2-5
CASSPPQTGYNEQFF,TRBV5-8,TRBJ2-1